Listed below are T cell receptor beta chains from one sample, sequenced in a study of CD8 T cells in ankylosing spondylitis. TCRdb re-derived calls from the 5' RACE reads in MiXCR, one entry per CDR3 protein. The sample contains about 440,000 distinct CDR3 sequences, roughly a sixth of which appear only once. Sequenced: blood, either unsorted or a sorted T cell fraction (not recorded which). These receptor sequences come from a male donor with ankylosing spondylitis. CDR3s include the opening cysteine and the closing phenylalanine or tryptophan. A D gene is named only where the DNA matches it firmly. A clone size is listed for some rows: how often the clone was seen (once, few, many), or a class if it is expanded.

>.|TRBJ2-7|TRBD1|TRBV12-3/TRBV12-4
TGTGCCAGCAGTTTGGGCAGGGGGTCCAACGAGCAGTACTTC
CASSLGRGSNEQYF
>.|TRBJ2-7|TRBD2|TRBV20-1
TGCAGTGCTAGACCCTACCGCGGGGGAGCTACCTACGAGCAGTACTTC
CSARPYRGGATYEQYF
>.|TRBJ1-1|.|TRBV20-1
TGCAGTGCTAAAAACCGACAGAACACTGAAGCTTTCTTT
CSAKNRQNTEAFF
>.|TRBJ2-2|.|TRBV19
TGTGCCAGTAGTACCCTCGGCAACACCGGGGAGCTGTTTTTT
CASSTLGNTGELFF
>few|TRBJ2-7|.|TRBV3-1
TGTGCCAGCAGCCAAGGACTGAATGCATACGAGCAGTACTTC
CASSQGLNAYEQYF
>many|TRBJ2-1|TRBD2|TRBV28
TGTGCCAGCACCGGACTAGCGGGCACCCCCGGATCTACAAATGAGCAGTTCTTC
CASTGLAGTPGSTNEQFF
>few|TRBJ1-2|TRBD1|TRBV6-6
TGTGCCAGCAGTTACGAGGGGGCCGAAGGCTACACCTTC
CASSYEGAEGYTF
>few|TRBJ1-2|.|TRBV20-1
TGCAGTGCCGGCGGGACGACCACGCGGTACTATGGCTACACCTTC
CSAGGTTTRYYGYTF
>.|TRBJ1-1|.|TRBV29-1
TGCAGCGTTACTAGGGACCAAACTGCTTTCTTT
CSVTRDQTAFF
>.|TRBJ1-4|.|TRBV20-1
TGCAGTGCTAGAGAGGAGGGTAGAAGAGAAAAACTGTTTTTT
CSAREEGRREKLFF
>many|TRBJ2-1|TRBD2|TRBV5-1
TGCGCCAGCAGCCCCGCTAGCGGGAGTACCTCCTACAATGAGCAGTTCTTC
CASSPASGSTSYNEQFF
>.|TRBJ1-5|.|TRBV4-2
TGTGCCAGCAGCCAAGATCTGGGGATTTGGAATCAGCCCCAGCATTTT
CASSQDLGIWNQPQHF
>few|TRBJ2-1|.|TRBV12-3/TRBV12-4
TGTGCCAGCTCCGGGGCGGCCCCGTTCTTC
CASSGAAPFF
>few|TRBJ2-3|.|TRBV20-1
TGCAGTGCCACAAAACTCGGGACTCCTAGCACAGATACGCAGTATTTT
CSATKLGTPSTDTQYF
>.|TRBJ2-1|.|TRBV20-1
TGCAGTGCCCCGACCGGTCTAGCGACGTACAATGAGCAGTTCTTC
CSAPTGLATYNEQFF
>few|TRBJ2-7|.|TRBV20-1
TGCAGTGCCCTCCCCGGCCGGGCAGTCTCCTACGAGCAGTACTTC
CSALPGRAVSYEQYF
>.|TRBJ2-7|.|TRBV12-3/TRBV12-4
TGTGCCAGCAGTTTATCCGGTCGCGAGCAGTACTTC
CASSLSGREQYF
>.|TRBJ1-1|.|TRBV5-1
TGCGCCAGCAGCTTCACAGGAGACCCTGCGGGTGAAGCTTTCTTT
CASSFTGDPAGEAFF
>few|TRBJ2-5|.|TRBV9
TGTGCCAGCAGCGTAGCCGTCAGGGAGACCCAGTACTTC
CASSVAVRETQYF
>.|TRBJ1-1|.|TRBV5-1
TGCGCCAGCAGCCAGGGCCCAGGGAGCACTGAAGCTTTCTTT
CASSQGPGSTEAFF
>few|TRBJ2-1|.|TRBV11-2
TGTGCCAGCAGCCGTATTGGCAATGAGCAGTTCTTC
CASSRIGNEQFF
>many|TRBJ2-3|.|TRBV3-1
TGTGCCAGCAGCCACCGCGCCGGACCCACAGATACGCAGTATTTT
CASSHRAGPTDTQYF
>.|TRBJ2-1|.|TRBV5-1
TGCGCCAGCAGCTTGGAAGGACTCTCCTCTCATGAGCAGTTCTTC
CASSLEGLSSHEQFF
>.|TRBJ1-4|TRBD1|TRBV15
TGTGCCACCAGCAGACAGGGACAGGGCAGTGAAAAACTGTTTTTT
CATSRQGQGSEKLFF
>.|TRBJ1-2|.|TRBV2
TGTGCCAGCAGTGAAGTGGGGGGGACGGGCTATGGCTACACCTTC
CASSEVGGTGYGYTF
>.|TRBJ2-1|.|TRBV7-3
TGTGCCAGCAGTCATGGTGGTTACAATGAGCAGTTCTTC
CASSHGGYNEQFF
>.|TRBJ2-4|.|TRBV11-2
TGTGCCAGCAGCCCGGACGCGCGAGCCAAAAACATTCAGTACTTC
CASSPDARAKNIQYF
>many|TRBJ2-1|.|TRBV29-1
TGCAGCGGGGACATGAGCTCCTACAATGAGCAGTTCTTC
CSGDMSSYNEQFF
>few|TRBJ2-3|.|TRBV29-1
TGCAGCGTTGAGGATCCCGATACGCAGTATTTT
CSVEDPDTQYF
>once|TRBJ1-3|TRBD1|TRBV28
TGTGCCAGCGTTCAGGGGGTACCTGGAAACACCATATATTTT
CASVQGVPGNTIYF
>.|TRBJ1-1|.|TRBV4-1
TGCGCCAGCAGCCAAGATCCGGGCGGCGCTGAAGCTTTCTTT
CASSQDPGGAEAFF
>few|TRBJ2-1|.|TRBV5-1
TGCGCCAGCAGCTTGGGTTGGCGAGACAATGAGCAGTTCTTC
CASSLGWRDNEQFF